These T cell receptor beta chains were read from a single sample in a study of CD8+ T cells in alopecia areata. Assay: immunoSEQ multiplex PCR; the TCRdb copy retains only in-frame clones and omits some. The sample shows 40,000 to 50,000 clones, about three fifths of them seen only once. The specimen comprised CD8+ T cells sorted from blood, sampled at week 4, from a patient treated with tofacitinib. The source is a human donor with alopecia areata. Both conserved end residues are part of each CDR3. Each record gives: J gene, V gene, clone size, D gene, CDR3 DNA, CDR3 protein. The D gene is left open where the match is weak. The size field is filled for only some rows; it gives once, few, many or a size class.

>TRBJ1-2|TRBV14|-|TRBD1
TGTGCCAGCAGGCCGACAGGGGCTTATGGCTACACCTTC
CASRPTGAYGYTF
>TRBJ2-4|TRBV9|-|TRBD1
TGTGCCAGCAGCGGGGGACAGGGGACGATTCAGTACTTC
CASSGGQGTIQYF
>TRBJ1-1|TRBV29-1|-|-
TGCAGCGTTGGCGCACCGAACACTGAAGCTTTCTTT
CSVGAPNTEAFF
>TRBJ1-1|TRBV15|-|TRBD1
TGTGCCACCAGCAGAGATAAGCTCAGGGGGCAGGGCACTGAAGCTTTCTTT
CATSRDKLRGQGTEAFF
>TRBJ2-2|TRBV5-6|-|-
TGTGCCAGCAGTTATCAGGGGAATACCGGGGAGCTGTTTTTT
CASSYQGNTGELFF
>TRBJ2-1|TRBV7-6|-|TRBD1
TGTGCCAGCAGCTCCTCAGGGGGCAATGAGCAGTTCTTC
CASSSSGGNEQFF
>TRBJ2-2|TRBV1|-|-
TGCACCAGCAGCCGGGAGGGACGGCCCGGGGAGCTGTTTTTT
CTSSREGRPGELFF
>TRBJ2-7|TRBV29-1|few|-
TGCAGCGTTGAAAAAGATTACGAGCAGTACTTC
CSVEKDYEQYF
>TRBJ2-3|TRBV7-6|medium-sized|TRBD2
TGTGCCAGCAGCTTGGCGCCTAGCGGGGCCACAGATACGCAGTATTTT
CASSLAPSGATDTQYF
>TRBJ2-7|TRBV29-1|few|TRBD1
TGCAGCGTTGTGGGGACAGGGGTGGGCGAGCAGTACTTC
CSVVGTGVGEQYF
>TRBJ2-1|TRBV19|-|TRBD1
TGTGCCAGTAGTATATTCGGGACAGCCTACAATGAGCAGTTCTTC
CASSIFGTAYNEQFF
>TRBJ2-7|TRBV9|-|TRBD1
TGTGCCAGCAGCCTCAGAGAGGGTACAGGGGCGAGCTCCTACGAGCAGTACTTC
CASSLREGTGASSYEQYF
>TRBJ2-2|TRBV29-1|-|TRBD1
TGCAGCGTGACAGGGGTCGACACCGGGGAGCTGTTTTTT
CSVTGVDTGELFF
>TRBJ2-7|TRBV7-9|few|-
TGTGCCAGCAGCTTCTATCCCGGGGACGAGCAGTACTTC
CASSFYPGDEQYF
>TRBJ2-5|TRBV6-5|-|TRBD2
TGTGCCAGCAGTTCCACCGGACTAGCGGCGGAGACCCAGTACTTC
CASSSTGLAAETQYF
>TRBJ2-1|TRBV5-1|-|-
TGCGCCAGCAGCGGGACTGCGGGCGACTCCTACAATGAGCAGTTCTTC
CASSGTAGDSYNEQFF
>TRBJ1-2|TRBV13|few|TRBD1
TGTGCCAGCGGAAGATCAGGGGGAGGTAACTATGGCTACACCTTC
CASGRSGGGNYGYTF
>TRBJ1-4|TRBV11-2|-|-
TGTGCCAGCAGCTTTGGGCAGGGAGGTGAAAAACTGTTTTTT
CASSFGQGGEKLFF
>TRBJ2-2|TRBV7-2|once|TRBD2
TGTGCCAGCAGCTTAATCGGACTAGCGGCGTCCGGGGAGCTGTTTTTT
CASSLIGLAASGELFF
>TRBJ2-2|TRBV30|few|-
TGTGCCTGGGGACACGGTACCGGGGAGCTGTTTTTT
CAWGHGTGELFF
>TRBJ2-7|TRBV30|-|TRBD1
TGTGCCTGGAGTGTAGGGACAGGGAACTACGAGCAGTACTTC
CAWSVGTGNYEQYF
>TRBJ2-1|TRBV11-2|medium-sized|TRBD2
TGTGCCAGCACCGTTACTAGCGGGGGGATCAATGAGCAGTTCTTC
CASTVTSGGINEQFF
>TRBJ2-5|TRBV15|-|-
TGTGCCACCAGCAGAGGTACTGGGGGGGAGACCCAGTACTTC
CATSRGTGGETQYF
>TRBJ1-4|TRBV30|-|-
TGTGCCTGGAGTGACGATCCTAAAAAACTGTTTTTT
CAWSDDPKKLFF
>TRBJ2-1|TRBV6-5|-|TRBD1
TGTGCCAGCAGCCCAGGGACAGGGCACAATGAGCAGTTCTTC
CASSPGTGHNEQFF
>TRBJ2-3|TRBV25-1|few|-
TGTGCCAGCAGTGGACATACAGCAGATACGCAGTATTTT
CASSGHTADTQYF
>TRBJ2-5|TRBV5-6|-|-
TGTGCCAGCAGCAGTAGGGGGGCGAGGGGGGAGACCCAGTACTTC
CASSSRGARGETQYF
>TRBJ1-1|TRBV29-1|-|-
TGCAGCGTTGATCGGAACACTGAAGCTTTCTTT
CSVDRNTEAFF
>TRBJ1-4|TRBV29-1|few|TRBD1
TGCAGCTATACAGGGGGAGATGAAAAACTGTTTTTT
CSYTGGDEKLFF
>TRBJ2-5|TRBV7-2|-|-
TGTGCCAGCTCTGACGGCAGAAAAATGCAAGAGACCCAGTACTTC
CASSDGRKMQETQYF
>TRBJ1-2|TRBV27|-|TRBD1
TGTGCCAGCAGTCCTGGACAGGGCTTCTATAACTATGGCTACACCTTC
CASSPGQGFYNYGYTF
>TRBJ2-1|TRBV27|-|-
TGTGCCAGCACCCCCGGACTCACTGCTGAGCAGTTCTTC
CASTPGLTAEQFF
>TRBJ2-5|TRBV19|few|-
TGTGCCAGTTCCGGGACCGCTCGAAGGGGAGAGACCCAGTACTTC
CASSGTARRGETQYF
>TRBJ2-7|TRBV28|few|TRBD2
TGTGCCAGCAGTTTCCGGGGGGACGAGCAGTACTTC
CASSFRGDEQYF
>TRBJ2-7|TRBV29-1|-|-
TGCAGCGTTCTGACAGGGAGGAGGGCCTACGAGCAGTACTTC
CSVLTGRRAYEQYF
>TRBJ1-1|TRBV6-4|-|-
TGTGCCAGCAGTCCAGTGGACGGGAACACTGAAGCTTTCTTT
CASSPVDGNTEAFF
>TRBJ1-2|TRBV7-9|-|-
TGTGCCAGCAGCTCCCTATGGTCCGAGGATGGCTACACCTTC
CASSSLWSEDGYTF
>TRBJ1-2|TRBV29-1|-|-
TGCAGCGTTGAATTCGGTGGCTACACCTTC
CSVEFGGYTF
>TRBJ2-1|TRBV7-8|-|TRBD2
TGTGCCAGCAGCACCCGGGGGGGCACGATGGATGAGCAGTTCTTC
CASSTRGGTMDEQFF
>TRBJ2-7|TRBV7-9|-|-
TGTGCCAGCAGCAAGACAGGAGGTAACGAGCAGTACTTC
CASSKTGGNEQYF
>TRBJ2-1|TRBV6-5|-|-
TGTGCCAGCAGTTACGGGGCCCATGAGCAGTTCTTC
CASSYGAHEQFF
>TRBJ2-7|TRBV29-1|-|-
TGCAGCGTTGAATTCGACTACGAGCAGTACTTC
CSVEFDYEQYF
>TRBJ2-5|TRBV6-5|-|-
TGTGCCAGCACCAACCAGCCACAAGAGACCCAGTACTTC
CASTNQPQETQYF
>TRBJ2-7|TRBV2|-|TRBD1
TGTGCCAGCAGTGAAGCGCGGAACAGGGGTTTAGAAAACTTC
CASSEARNRGLENF
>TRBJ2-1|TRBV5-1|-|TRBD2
TGCGCCAGCAGCTTGGAGAGACTAGCACTCGATGAGCAGTTCTTC
CASSLERLALDEQFF
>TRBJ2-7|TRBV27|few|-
TGTGCCAGCAGTTCCAGCTCCTACGAGCAGTACTTC
CASSSSSYEQYF
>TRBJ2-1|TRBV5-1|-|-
TGCGCCAGCAGCATATGGACAGCCAATGAGCAGTTCTTC
CASSIWTANEQFF
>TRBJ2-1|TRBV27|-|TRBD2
TGTGCCAGCAGCCAAGCGGGGGGGCCTTATGAGCAGTTCTTC
CASSQAGGPYEQFF
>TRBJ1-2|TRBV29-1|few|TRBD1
TGCAGCGTTGAAGATCTTGACGAGGGGGCGCTTAGCTATGGCTACACCTTC
CSVEDLDEGALSYGYTF
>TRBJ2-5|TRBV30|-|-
TGTGCCTGGACCGCAGACAGTCAAGAGACCCAGTACTTC
CAWTADSQETQYF
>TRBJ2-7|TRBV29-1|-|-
TGCAGCGTTGAAGGAGGGGACAAGCAGTACTTC
CSVEGGDKQYF
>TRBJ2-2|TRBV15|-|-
TGTGCCACCAGCTCCCGTCATACGGACACCGGGGAGCTGTTTTTT
CATSSRHTDTGELFF
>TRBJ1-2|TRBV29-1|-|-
TGCAGCGTTGAAGACAATGGCTACACCTTC
CSVEDNGYTF